This record looks at one T cell receptor beta chain sequence and its context. Its antigen is currently not known. Sequence at one end of the junction differs from germline and may be a read error. On a MiSeq, deep resolution sequencing aimed for a depth between 1 in 1 million and 1 in 200,000 T cells, with each clonotype covered 10x on average. The immunoSEQ hsTCRB Kit was used to generate TCR beta libraries. Per the authors' processing: The data were analyzed with ImmunoSEQ Analyzer and ImmunoSEQ Data Assistant, and V, D and J gene assignments followed IMGT definitions. Clonality, which ranges from 0 to 1, was calculated as one minus the normalized Shannon entropy of productive rearrangement frequencies. Only overrepresented clonotypes making up at least 0.05% of the repertoire of each patient were included in the public clonotype analysis. Approximately 14 age-matched healthy donor repertoires from immuneACCESS were used as controls for clonality. TCRdb took this table from immuneACCESS and kept in-frame rearrangements with V and J called. Such tables lack part of the clones; where checked against another copy, unresolved V genes explain under half of the gap, and the rest is unexplained. Clone size and the V and J calls come from that table; the DNA yielded D and trimming. The sample table holds 200,000 to 250,000 clones, of which 79% were seen once. The ten largest make up roughly 11% of the sample.

This record belongs to a study of cytotoxic CD8 clonotypes in ibrutinib-treated CLL (dated by TCRdb to the early 2020s). With regard to the full study: The cohort had 11 to 12 relapsed/refractory and approximately 15 treatment-naive patients; approximately 18 were IGHV unmutated. Every sample from remission and from progressive disease was obtained while the patients were still on ibrutinib. Partial responses were observed in some 24 patients and complete responses in 2; after a median follow-up of 68 months, remission was maintained in 15 or so patients and progression was observed in approximately 12. Cryopreserved peripheral blood mononuclear cells were obtained prior to treatment, at the time of response, and at either disease progression or sustained remission. On average, each sample yielded roughly 260,000 productive templates and roughly 95,000 productive rearrangements. Longitudinal samples were available for about 30% of the 86 trial participants. Response samples were taken after a median of approximately a year on treatment, ranging from roughly 6 to 36 months. Findings and caveats that apply to the study as a whole: Sustained-remission and progressing patients did not have matched sampling times, and lymph node repertoires were not examined. Public clonotypes were rare and either contracted or stayed stable during treatment, and the rise in clonality at ibrutinib response reflected the expansion of private clonotypes. At ibrutinib response clonality went up, during sustained remission it held steady, and at progression it dropped back toward baseline. Baseline clonality was found to be higher than that of age-matched healthy donors and was strongly correlated with circulating CD8+ T-cell counts.

The label giving this sample's time point can be read as: about twelve months on ibrutinib. For TCR beta library preparation, roughly 2 micrograms of genomic DNA was extracted from cryopreserved PBMCs. High-throughput TCR beta sequencing was performed on longitudinal blood samples from CLL patients receiving ibrutinib monotherapy. The patients took part in an open-label, single-center phase 2 trial of ibrutinib monotherapy. From its cysteine to its phenylalanine, the CDR3 spans 15 amino acids. CDR3 DNA is the only sequence kept; it has 45 bases, read in frame from the first base. The germline V gene specifies MGHRA as CDR1 and YSYEKL as CDR2.

Recombination joined TRBV4-1 with TRBJ2-5; 10 bases in the junction line up with TRBD2. The sequence derives from a human donor with chronic lymphocytic leukemia. The input for sequencing was PBMCs, taken after 12 months of ibrutinib treatment. Here the CDR3 is given as CASSQERGGLETQYF. The nucleotide sequence is TGTGCCAGCAGCCAAGAGCGGGGGGGGCTCGAGACCCAGTACTTC.